The sequence of this T cell receptor (beta chain) was determined in a study of regulatory T cells in long-lasting Graves disease. The length of the CDR3 is 14 residues. V was cut by 4 bases and J by 1 base, with 11 bases left in between. Germline CDR1 reads GTSNPN; CDR2 reads SVGIG (reference sequence). This clonotype was counted at least ten times. The antigen is undetermined. Findings and caveats of the study: Persistent disease was characterized by preferential usage of TRBV28, TRBJ1-2 and TRBJ2-5.

Time point reported: newly diagnosed GD, antithyroid drugs for less than 3 months. RNA extracted from PBMCs served as the sequencing template. Library construction for TCR beta used iRepertoire HTBI primers and Arm-PCR of CDR3 regions. A single record per CDR3 protein comes from TCRdb applying MiXCR to the multiplex PCR reads. The sample contains 350,000 to 550,000 distinct CDR3 sequences, around 17% of which appear only once. These same records also appear under a second study, on T cells in Graves' hyperthyroidism and ophthalmopathy. That paper notes: Blood held most thyroid clonotypes expanded above 0.001 frequency. Using 13 V-J features, a model discriminated ophthalmopathy from stable hyperthyroidism.

Specimen: peripheral blood mononuclear cells (PBMCs), collected at new diagnosis, from a patient treated with antithyroid drugs. The gene calls are TRBV30 and TRBJ2-1, with D tentatively TRBD2 (6 bases). The receptor's source is a woman aged 18-29 years with Graves disease. The DNA of the CDR3 is TGTGCCTGGATGAAGGGGAGGTCCTACAATGAGCAGTTCTTC. As protein: CAWMKGRSYNEQFF.